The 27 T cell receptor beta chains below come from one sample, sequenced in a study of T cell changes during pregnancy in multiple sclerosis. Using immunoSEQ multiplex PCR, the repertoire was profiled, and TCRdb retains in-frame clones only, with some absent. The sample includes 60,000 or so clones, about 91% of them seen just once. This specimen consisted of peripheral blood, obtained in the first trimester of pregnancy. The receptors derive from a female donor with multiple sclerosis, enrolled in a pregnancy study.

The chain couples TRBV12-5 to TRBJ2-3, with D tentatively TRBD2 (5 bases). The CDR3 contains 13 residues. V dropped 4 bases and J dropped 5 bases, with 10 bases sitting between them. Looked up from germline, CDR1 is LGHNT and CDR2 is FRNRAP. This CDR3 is CASGSSGRDTQYF. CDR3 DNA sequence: TGTGCTAGTGGTTCCAGCGGTAGAGATACGCAGTATTTT.

This CDR3 is CAISVGLAGGTDTQYF. CDR3 nucleotides: TGTGCCATCAGTGTGGGACTAGCGGGGGGGACAGATACGCAGTATTTT. The chain recombines TRBV10-3 with TRBJ2-3; TRBD2 agrees at 16 bases. The CDR3 is 16 amino acids. The V segment lost 4 bases and the J segment 3 bases; nucleotides outside the gene matches: 1. Germline V CDR1 and CDR2: ENHRY, SYGVKD.

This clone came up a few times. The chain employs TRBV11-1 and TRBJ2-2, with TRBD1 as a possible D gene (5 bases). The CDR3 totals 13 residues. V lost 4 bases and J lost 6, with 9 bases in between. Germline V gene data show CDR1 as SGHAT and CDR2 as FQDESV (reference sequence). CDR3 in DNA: TGTGCCAGCAGCTGGGCAGGGTCCGGGGAGCTGTTTTTT. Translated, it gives CASSWAGSGELFF.

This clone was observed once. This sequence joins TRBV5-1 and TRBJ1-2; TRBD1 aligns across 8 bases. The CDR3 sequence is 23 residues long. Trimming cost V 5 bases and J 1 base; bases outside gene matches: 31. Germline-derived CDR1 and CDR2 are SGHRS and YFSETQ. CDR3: CASSRESRGRLYSTPLYNYGYTF. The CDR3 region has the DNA TGCGCCAGCAGTCGTGAGTCCAGGGGGCGTTTATATAGCACCCCACTTTATAACTATGGCTACACCTTC.

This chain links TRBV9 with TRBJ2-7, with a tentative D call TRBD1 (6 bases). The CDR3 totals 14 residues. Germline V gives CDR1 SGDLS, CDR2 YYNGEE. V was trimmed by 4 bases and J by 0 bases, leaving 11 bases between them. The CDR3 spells CASSTRQDSYEQYF. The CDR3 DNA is TGTGCCAGCAGCACCCGACAGGACTCCTACGAGCAGTACTTC.

The CDR3 reads CASSLGSGLAGGPGTQYF. The CDR3 DNA reads TGTGCCAGCAGCTTGGGGAGCGGACTAGCGGGGGGGCCTGGGACCCAGTACTTC. The chain combines TRBV5-4 with TRBJ2-5; the match to TRBD2 covers 15 bases. The CDR3 is made up of 18 amino acids. The J segment lost 7 bases and the V segment lost 0 bases, leaving 10 bases of the junction unmatched. In germline, CDR1 is SGHNT, CDR2 YYREEE (reference sequence).

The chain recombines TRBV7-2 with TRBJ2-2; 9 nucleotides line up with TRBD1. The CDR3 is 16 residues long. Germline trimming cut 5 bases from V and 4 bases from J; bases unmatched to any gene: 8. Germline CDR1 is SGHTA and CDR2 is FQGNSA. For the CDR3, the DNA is TGTGCCAGCAGCATAACAGGGGGCGCCGTCACCGGGGAGCTGTTTTTT. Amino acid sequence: CASSITGGAVTGELFF.

CDR3 nucleotide sequence: TGTGCCAGCAGTTTACTAGCGGGGGGGCCGGAGACCCAGTACTTC. Its protein product is CASSLLAGGPETQYF. This chain uses TRBV6-5 with TRBJ2-5; TRBD2 matches at 13 bases. Germline CDR1 and CDR2: MNHEY and SVGAGI. The CDR3 covers 15 residues. The J segment lost 5 bases and the V segment lost 4 bases, leaving 4 bases of the junction unmatched.

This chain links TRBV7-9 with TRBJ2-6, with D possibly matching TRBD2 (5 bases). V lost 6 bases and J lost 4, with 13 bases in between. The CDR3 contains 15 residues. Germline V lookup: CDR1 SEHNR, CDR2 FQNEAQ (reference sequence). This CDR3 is CASSSSGGGANVLTF. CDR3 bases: TGTGCCAGCAGTTCGAGCGGTGGCGGGGCCAACGTCCTGACTTTC.

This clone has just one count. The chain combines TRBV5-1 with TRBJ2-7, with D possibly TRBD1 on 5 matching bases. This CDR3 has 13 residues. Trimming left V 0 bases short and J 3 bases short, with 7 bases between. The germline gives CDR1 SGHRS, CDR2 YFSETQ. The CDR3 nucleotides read TGCGCCAGCAGCTTGGGACAGAGCTACGAGCAGTACTTC. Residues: CASSLGQSYEQYF.

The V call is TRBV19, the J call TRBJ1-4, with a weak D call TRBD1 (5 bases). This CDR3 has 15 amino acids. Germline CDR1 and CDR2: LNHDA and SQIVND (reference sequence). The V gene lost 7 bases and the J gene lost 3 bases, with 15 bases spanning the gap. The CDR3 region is CASNDRRGANEKLFF. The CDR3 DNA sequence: TGTGCCAGTAACGACCGTCGGGGGGCTAATGAAAAACTGTTTTTT. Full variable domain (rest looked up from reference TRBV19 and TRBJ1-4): DGGITQSPKYLFRKEGQNVTLSCEQNLNHDAMYWYRQDPGQGLRLIYYSQIVNDFQKGDIAEGYSVSREKKESFPLTVTSAQKNPTAFYLCASNDRRGANEKLFFGSGTQLSVL.

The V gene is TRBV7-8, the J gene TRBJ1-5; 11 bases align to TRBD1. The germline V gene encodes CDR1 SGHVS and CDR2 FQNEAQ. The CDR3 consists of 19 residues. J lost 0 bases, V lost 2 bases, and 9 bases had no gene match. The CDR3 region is CASSLRTGGLGDSNQPQHF. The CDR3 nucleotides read TGTGCCAGCAGCTTAAGGACAGGGGGCTTGGGTGATAGCAATCAGCCCCAGCATTTT.

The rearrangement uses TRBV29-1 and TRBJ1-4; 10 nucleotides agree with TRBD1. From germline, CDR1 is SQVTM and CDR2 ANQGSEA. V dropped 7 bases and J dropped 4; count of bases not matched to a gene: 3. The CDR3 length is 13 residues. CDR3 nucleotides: TGCAGCGCCAGGGACAGGGGTAATGAAAAACTGTTTTTT. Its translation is CSARDRGNEKLFF.

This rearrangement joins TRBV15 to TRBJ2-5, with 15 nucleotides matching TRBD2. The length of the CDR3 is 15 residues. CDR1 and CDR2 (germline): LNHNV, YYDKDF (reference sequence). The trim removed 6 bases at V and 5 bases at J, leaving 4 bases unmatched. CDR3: CATSGLAGGRETQYF. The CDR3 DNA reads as TGTGCCACCAGTGGACTAGCGGGGGGGCGGGAGACCCAGTACTTC. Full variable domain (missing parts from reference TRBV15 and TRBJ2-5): DAMVIQNPRYQVTQFGKPVTLSCSQTLNHNVMYWYQQKSSQAPKLLFHYYDKDFNNEADTPDNFQSRRPNTSFCFLDIRSPGLGDTAMYLCATSGLAGGRETQYFGPGTRLLVL.

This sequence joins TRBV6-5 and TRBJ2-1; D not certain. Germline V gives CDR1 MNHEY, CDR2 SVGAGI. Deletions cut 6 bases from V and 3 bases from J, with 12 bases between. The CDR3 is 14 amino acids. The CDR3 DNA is TGTGCCAGCAGGAGCGTCAATTACTACAATGAGCAGTTCTTC. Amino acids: CASRSVNYYNEQFF.

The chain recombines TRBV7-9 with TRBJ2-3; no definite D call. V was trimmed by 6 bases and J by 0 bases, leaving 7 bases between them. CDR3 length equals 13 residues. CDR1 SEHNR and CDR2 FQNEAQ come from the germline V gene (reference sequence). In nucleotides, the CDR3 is TGTGCCAGCAGAAATAGCAGCACAGATACGCAGTATTTT. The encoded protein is CASRNSSTDTQYF.

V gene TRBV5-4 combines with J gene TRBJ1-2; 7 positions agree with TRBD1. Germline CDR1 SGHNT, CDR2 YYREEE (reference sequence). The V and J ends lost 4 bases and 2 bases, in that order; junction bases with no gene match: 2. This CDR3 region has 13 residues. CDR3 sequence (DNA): TGTGCCAGCAGCATACAGGGGAACTATGGCTACACCTTC. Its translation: CASSIQGNYGYTF.

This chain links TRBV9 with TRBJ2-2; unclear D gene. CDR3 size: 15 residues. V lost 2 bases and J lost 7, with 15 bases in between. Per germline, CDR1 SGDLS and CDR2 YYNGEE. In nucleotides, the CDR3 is TGTGCCAGCAGCGTGTCATCACGGGTTGGCGGGGAGCTGTTTTTT. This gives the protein CASSVSSRVGGELFF. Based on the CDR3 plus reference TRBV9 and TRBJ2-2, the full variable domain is DSGVTQTPKHLITATGQRVTLRCSPRSGDLSVYWYQQSLDQGLQFLIQYYNGEERAKGNILERFSAQQFPDLHSELNLSSLELGDSALYFCASSVSSRVGGELFFGEGSRLTVL.

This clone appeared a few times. CDR3 nucleotide sequence: TGTGCCAGTAATAGACAGGGAAGTAATGAAAAACTGTTTTTT. This encodes CASNRQGSNEKLFF. V and J are TRBV2 and TRBJ1-4; TRBD1 matches at 7 bases. The V segment lost 9 bases and the J segment 4 bases; nucleotides outside the gene matches: 8. The CDR3 is 14 residues long. CDR1 SNHLY and CDR2 FYNNEI come from the germline V gene.

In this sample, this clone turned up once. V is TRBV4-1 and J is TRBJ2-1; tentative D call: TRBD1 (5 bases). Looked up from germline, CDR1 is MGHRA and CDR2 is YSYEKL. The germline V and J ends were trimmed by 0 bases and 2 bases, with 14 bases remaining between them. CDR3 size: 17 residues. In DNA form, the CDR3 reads TGCGCCAGCAGCCAAGAGCTTTGGCAGGGCCCCTACAATGAGCAGTTCTTC. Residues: CASSQELWQGPYNEQFF.

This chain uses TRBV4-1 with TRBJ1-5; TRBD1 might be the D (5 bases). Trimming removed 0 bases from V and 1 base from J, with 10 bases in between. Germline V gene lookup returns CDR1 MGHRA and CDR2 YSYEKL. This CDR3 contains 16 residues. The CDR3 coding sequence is TGCGCCAGCAGCCAAGACCGGGGGATAAGCAATCAGCCCCAGCATTTT. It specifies CASSQDRGISNQPQHF.

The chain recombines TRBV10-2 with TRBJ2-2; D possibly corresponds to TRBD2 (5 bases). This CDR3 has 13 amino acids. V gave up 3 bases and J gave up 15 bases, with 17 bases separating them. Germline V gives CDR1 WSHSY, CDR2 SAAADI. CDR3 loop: CASSDPPVWRVFF. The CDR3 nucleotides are TGCGCCAGCAGTGATCCCCCGGTCTGGCGGGTGTTTTTT.

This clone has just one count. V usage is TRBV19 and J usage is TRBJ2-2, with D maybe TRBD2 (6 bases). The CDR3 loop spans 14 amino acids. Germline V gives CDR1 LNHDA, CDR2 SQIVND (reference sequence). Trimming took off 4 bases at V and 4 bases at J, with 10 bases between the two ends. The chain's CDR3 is CASSTLGGTGELFF. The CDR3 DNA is TGTGCCAGTAGTACCCTGGGGGGCACCGGGGAGCTGTTTTTT.

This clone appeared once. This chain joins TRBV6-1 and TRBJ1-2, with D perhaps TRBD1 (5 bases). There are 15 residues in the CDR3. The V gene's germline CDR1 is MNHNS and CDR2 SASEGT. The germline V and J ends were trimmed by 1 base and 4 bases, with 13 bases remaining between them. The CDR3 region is CASSEVAQGGYGYTF. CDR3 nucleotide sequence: TGTGCCAGCAGTGAAGTCGCGCAGGGCGGCTATGGCTACACCTTC.

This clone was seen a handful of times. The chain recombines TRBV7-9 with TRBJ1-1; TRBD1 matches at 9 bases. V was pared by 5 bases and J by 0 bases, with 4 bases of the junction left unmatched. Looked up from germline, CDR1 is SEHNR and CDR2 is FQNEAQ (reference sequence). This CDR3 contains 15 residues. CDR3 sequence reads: CASSDRQGVNTEAFF. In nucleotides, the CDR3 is TGTGCCAGCAGCGACAGACAGGGGGTGAACACTGAAGCTTTCTTT.

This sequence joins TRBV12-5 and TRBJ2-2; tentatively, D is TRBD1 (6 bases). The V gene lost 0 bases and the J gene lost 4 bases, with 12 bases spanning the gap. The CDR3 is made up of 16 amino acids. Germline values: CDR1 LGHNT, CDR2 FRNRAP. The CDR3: CASGLVPGQVTGELFF. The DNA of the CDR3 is TGTGCTAGTGGTTTGGTACCGGGACAAGTCACCGGGGAGCTGTTTTTT.

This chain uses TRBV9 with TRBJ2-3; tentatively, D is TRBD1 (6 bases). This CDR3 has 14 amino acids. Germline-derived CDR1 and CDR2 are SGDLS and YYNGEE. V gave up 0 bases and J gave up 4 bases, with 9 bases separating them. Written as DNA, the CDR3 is TGTGCCAGCAGCGTAGGCCCAGGGGCAGATACGCAGTATTTT. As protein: CASSVGPGADTQYF.